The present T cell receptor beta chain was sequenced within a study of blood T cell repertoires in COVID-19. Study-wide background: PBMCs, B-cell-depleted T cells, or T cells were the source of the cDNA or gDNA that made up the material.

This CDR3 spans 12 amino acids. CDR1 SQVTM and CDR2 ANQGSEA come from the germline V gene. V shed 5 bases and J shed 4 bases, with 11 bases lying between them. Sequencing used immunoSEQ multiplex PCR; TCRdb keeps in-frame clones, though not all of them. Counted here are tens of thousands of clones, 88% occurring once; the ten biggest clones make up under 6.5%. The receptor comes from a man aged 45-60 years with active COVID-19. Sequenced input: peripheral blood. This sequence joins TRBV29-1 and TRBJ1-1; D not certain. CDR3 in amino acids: CSVRGSGTEAFF. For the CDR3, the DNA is TGCAGCGTTCGGGGTTCGGGCACTGAAGCTTTCTTT.